This T cell receptor beta chain was retrieved from a study of human T cells and chemical hapten exposure. Study-level findings and limits: Those TCRs sitting above 1 in 1000 frequency stayed the same with DPC sensitization.

Noted time point: patch test 1, 2 weeks after DPC sensitization. Treatment indicated: therapeutic diphenylcyclopropenone sensitization with weekly scalp DPC. Sample donors consisted of patients with alopecia, aged 18 to 70 years, who were suitable for DPC. Total RNA was isolated from whole blood that had not been fractionated. In its sample, this clonotype was seen a few times. Its antigen remains unknown. During construction of the library, unique molecular identifiers were attached to individual cDNA molecules for quantitative, reproducible TCR counting. From the RACE reads, TCRdb called clonotypes with MiXCR, one entry per CDR3 protein. This table has 370,000 or so distinct CDR3 sequences, roughly 5% appearing once. The ends lost 7 bases at V and 6 bases at J; junction bases unmatched: 6. The CDR3 loop spans 15 amino acids. Germline V gives CDR1 LNHDA, CDR2 SQIVND (reference sequence).

The specimen comprised whole blood, sampled in connection with sensitization to the hapten diphenylcyclopropenone (DPC). This receptor was taken from a woman aged 50 to 60 with alopecia areata. Some clones in this sample may be carry-over from other donors' samples. The chain links TRBV19 to TRBJ2-3; 14 positions agree with TRBD2. The CDR3 reads CASTGTSGRSDTQYF. CDR3 DNA sequence: TGTGCCAGTACCGGGACTAGCGGGAGATCGGATACGCAGTATTTT.